Shown below are 17 T cell receptor beta chains from a single sample sequenced in a study of shared clonotypes between healthy human individuals. The protocol was immunoSEQ multiplex PCR, while the TCRdb copy is restricted to in-frame clones and leaves out a portion. Of some 2 million clones listed, roughly 95% were seen once; the top ten hold about 1.1%. Terminally differentiated effector memory CD45RA+ cells were excluded by CCR7 positive selection of CD45RO-negative cells. What was sequenced was naive CD8+ T cells sorted from blood. The receptors shown here come from a man aged 18 to 29 in good health.

This chain connects TRBV29-1 to TRBJ2-1; D is possibly TRBD2 (5 bases). The V end was cut by 0 bases, the J end by 8 bases, with 20 bases between. Germline CDR1 reads SQVTM; CDR2 reads ANQGSEA. This CDR3 spans 16 amino acids. CDR3 protein: CSVEDGSSYIPDEQFF. CDR3 nucleotide sequence: TGCAGCGTTGAAGATGGCTCTAGCTACATACCGGATGAGCAGTTCTTC.

The rearrangement joins TRBV18 to TRBJ1-2; 7 bases align to TRBD1. This CDR3 spans 15 amino acids. CDR1 KGHSH and CDR2 LQKENI come from the germline V gene. V lost 3 bases and J lost 3; bases outside the gene matches: 7. The chain's CDR3 is CASSPGQVFYYGYTF. CDR3 bases: TGTGCCAGCTCACCTGGACAGGTGTTCTACTATGGCTACACCTTC.

The chain employs TRBV11-3 and TRBJ2-1; a weak D match, TRBD2 (6 bases). Trimming removed 5 bases from V and 8 bases from J, with 13 bases in between. Germline V gene sequence: CDR1 SGHNT, CDR2 YENEEA. The CDR3 is 13 amino acids. The CDR3: CASSRLDLDEQFF. The DNA for the CDR3 is TGTGCCAGCAGCCGACTAGATCTGGATGAGCAGTTCTTC.

This sequence joins TRBV5-5 and TRBJ1-5; D is unclear. Germline-derived CDR1 and CDR2 are SGHKS and YYEKEE (reference sequence). Trimming took off 1 base at V and 6 bases at J, with 11 bases between the two ends. CDR3 size: 14 residues. For the CDR3, the DNA is TGTGCCAGCAGCTTGTACTGGAGCGGTCAGCCCCAGCATTTT. Translating it yields CASSLYWSGQPQHF.

The chain couples TRBV6-5 to TRBJ2-3; 8 bases fit TRBD2. The V segment lost 5 bases and the J segment 6 bases; nucleotides outside the gene matches: 7. The CDR3 totals 14 residues. Germline CDR1 MNHEY, CDR2 SVGAGI. CDR3 DNA sequence: TGTGCCAGCAGTCCTACGGTAGCGGGGGATACGCAGTATTTT. Translated: CASSPTVAGDTQYF.

The CDR3 nucleotides are TGCGCCAGCAGCCAAGATTTGGCAGGGTTAGACGAAAAACTGTTTTTT. This codes for CASSQDLAGLDEKLFF. V gene TRBV4-1 combines with J gene TRBJ1-4; D might be TRBD1 (5 bases). Deletions cut 0 bases from V and 8 bases from J, with 16 bases between. Germline V lookup: CDR1 MGHRA, CDR2 YSYEKL. The CDR3 is 16 amino acids.

The V call is TRBV7-2, the J call TRBJ1-5, with D possibly being TRBD1 (5 bases). The CDR3 runs 12 residues. Germline V gene data show CDR1 as SGHTA and CDR2 as FQGNSA. The V and J ends lost 4 bases and 11 bases respectively, with 12 bases between them. This CDR3 reads CASSYQGSAQHF. CDR3 DNA: TGTGCCAGCAGCTATCAGGGATCGGCCCAGCATTTT.

The V gene is TRBV9, the J gene TRBJ2-7; 9 bases agree with TRBD2. With 6 bases clipped from V and 6 bases from J, the junction kept 13 bases outside the gene matches. The V gene's germline CDR1 is SGDLS and CDR2 YYNGEE. This CDR3 is built from 15 residues. As DNA, the CDR3 is TGTGCCAGCAACCCTGGGGGACTAGCTTACTCCGAGCAGTACTTC. It encodes CASNPGGLAYSEQYF.

A single count supports this clone. The chain employs TRBV6-5 and TRBJ1-6; no clear D. Trimming pared 0 bases from V and 7 bases from J, leaving 10 bases between. This CDR3 has 15 residues. The germline gives CDR1 MNHEY, CDR2 SVGAGI. The CDR3: CASSYSGGNNSPLHF. In nucleotides, the CDR3 is TGTGCCAGCAGTTACTCGGGCGGTAACAATTCACCCCTCCACTTT.

The V gene is TRBV6-5, the J gene TRBJ2-5; D is perhaps TRBD1 or TRBD2 (6 bases each). CDR3 length: 13 amino acids. V lost 11 bases, J lost 3 bases, and 16 bases lay in between. The germline CDR1 and CDR2 sequences are MNHEY and SVGAGI. DNA for the CDR3: TGTGCCTCCGGAGGGGCAGGGGAAGAGACCCAGTACTTC. Protein sequence: CASGGAGEETQYF.

J is TRBJ2-1 and V is TRBV27; 8 bases match TRBD2. The CDR3 runs to 16 residues. The trim removed 7 bases at V and 2 bases at J, leaving 10 bases unmatched. The germline CDR1 and CDR2 sequences are MNHEY and SMNVEV (reference sequence). The CDR3 coding sequence is TGTGCCAGCATTCCCTCCCTAGCGGGCGCCTACAATGAGCAGTTCTTC. Its protein is CASIPSLAGAYNEQFF.

This chain joins TRBV4-1 and TRBJ2-1; 10 bases line up with TRBD2. The trim removed 3 bases at V and 7 bases at J, leaving 3 bases unmatched. CDR3 length: 14 residues. Germline V CDR1 and CDR2: MGHRA, YSYEKL. The CDR3 region has the DNA TGCGCCAGCAGCCATTTTAGCGGGGGGAATGAGCAGTTCTTC. Translation: CASSHFSGGNEQFF.

The chain carries TRBV5-1 and TRBJ2-1; D gene ambiguous. Germline V lookup: CDR1 SGHRS, CDR2 YFSETQ. V was shortened by 1 base and J by 9 bases, with 5 bases between the two germline ends. CDR3 length: 11 residues. The CDR3 reads CASSLLSEQFF. For the CDR3, the DNA is TGCGCCAGCAGCTTGCTGAGTGAGCAGTTCTTC.

V is TRBV7-9 and J is TRBJ1-1; 7 nucleotides line up with TRBD1. The CDR3 contains 13 residues. The trim removed 5 bases at V and 3 bases at J, leaving 3 bases unmatched. Germline CDR1 reads SEHNR; CDR2 reads FQNEAQ (reference sequence). The CDR3 bases are TGTGCCAGCAGCAAAACAGGGGACACTGAAGCTTTCTTT. Residues: CASSKTGDTEAFF.

A note on this clone: Other DNA sequences from this sample encode an identical CDR3 as well. The chain has TRBV30 and TRBJ2-5; D unresolved. This CDR3 region has 11 residues. Germline CDR1 is GTSNPN and CDR2 is SVGIG (reference sequence). The V end lost 0 bases, the J end lost 4 bases, and 3 bases lay between the germline ends. In DNA form, the CDR3 reads TGTGCCTGGAGTGTAATAGAGACCCAGTACTTC. This sequence encodes CAWSVIETQYF.

The chain combines TRBV28 with TRBJ1-5; the match to TRBD1 covers 7 bases. The CDR3 extends over 15 amino acids. The germline V gene encodes CDR1 MDHEN and CDR2 SYDVKM. Unmatched junction bases numbered 6, after V lost 2 bases and J lost 5 bases. The CDR3 sequence: CASSLTAGGYQPQHF. For the CDR3, the DNA is TGTGCCAGCAGTTTAACGGCAGGGGGGTATCAGCCCCAGCATTTT.

The chain couples TRBV10-1 to TRBJ2-2; 11 nucleotides line up with TRBD1. Per germline, CDR1 WNHNN and CDR2 SYGVQD (reference sequence). The CDR3 extends over 15 amino acids. The trim removed 7 bases at V and 3 bases at J, leaving 4 bases unmatched. CDR3 amino acids: CASKEGQGDTGELFF. Here the CDR3 DNA reads TGCGCCAGCAAGGAGGGACAGGGGGACACCGGGGAGCTGTTTTTT.